Below, one TCR beta chain is given with its context. This specimen belongs to a study of blood T cell repertoires in COVID-19. Study at large: The United States, Italy and Spain supplied acute and convalescent COVID-19 samples.

In the original analysis: Amplified reference gene primers provided the basis for estimating nucleated cell counts. The repertoire was sequenced with immunoSEQ multiplex PCR; TCRdb's copy has only in-frame clones and lacks some. Clone size and V and J calls were adopted from that table, with D and trimming inferred from the DNA. The profile shows about 200,000 clones, over 80% of them singletons. CDR1 and CDR2 (germline): MDHEN, SYDVKM. Trimming pared 4 bases from V and 0 bases from J, leaving 16 bases between. CDR3 size: 17 residues. The sequencing input was peripheral blood. This receptor was taken from a man between 35 and 55 years old with acute or convalescent COVID-19. The J gene is TRBJ1-3, the V gene TRBV28, with a tentative D call TRBD1 (6 bases). CDR3: CASSSQDRYSSGNTIYF. In DNA form, the CDR3 reads TGTGCCAGCAGTTCACAAGACAGGTACAGCTCTGGAAACACCATATATTTT.